These 15 T cell receptor beta chains came from one sample sequenced in a study of blood T cell repertoires in COVID-19 (dated by TCRdb to 2018 to 2021). The method was the immunoSEQ multiplex PCR assay. Not all clones reach the TCRdb copy of this immuneACCESS table, which keeps in-frame sequences only. Checked studies attribute under half of the gap to unresolved V genes and leave the rest unexplained. The sample yields some 320,000 clones; under 95% were counted once. Jointly, the top ten make up 2% to 3% of the sample. The sample was PBMCs or T cells enriched from blood (not recorded which). These receptors came from a man aged 55 to 70 who had recovered from COVID-19.

The chain has TRBV19 and TRBJ2-5; TRBD1 aligns across 7 bases. The CDR3 is 14 amino acids. V trimming: 6 bases; J trimming: 2 bases; junction bases outside the gene matches: 6. Germline CDR1 is LNHDA and CDR2 is SQIVND (reference sequence). The CDR3 DNA follows: TGTGCCAGTAGCCAGGTGGGACAGCAAGAGACCCAGTACTTC. Its protein is CASSQVGQQETQYF.

The chain employs TRBV7-9 and TRBJ1-2, with D unclear. Germline V gene data show CDR1 as SEHNR and CDR2 as FQNEAQ (reference sequence). The CDR3 has 14 residues. V lost 0 bases, J lost 7 bases, and 12 bases lay in between. The CDR3 DNA sequence: TGTGCCAGCAGCTTAGCGCGGGGAAATTCTGGCTACACCTTC. Its protein is CASSLARGNSGYTF.

The J gene is TRBJ2-2, the V gene TRBV6-5; D unresolved. Per germline, CDR1 MNHEY and CDR2 SVGAGI. V lost 0 bases, J lost 1 base, and 6 bases lay in between. CDR3 length: 15 amino acids. CDR3 DNA: TGTGCCAGCAGTTACTCTAACGGGAACACCGGGGAGCTGTTTTTT. Its protein product is CASSYSNGNTGELFF.

The chain has TRBV21-1 and TRBJ2-1; the listed D gene, TRBD2, was not tested against the DNA. TRBV21-1 is termed a pseudogene. CDR3 length equals 18 residues. The CDR3 DNA reads TGTGCCAGCAGCCATAAAACTTCGCGGGAGCCACGGGGCAATGAGCAGTTCTTC. Its protein is CASSHKTSREPRGNEQFF.

The V call is TRBV5-1, the J call TRBJ2-7; 7 bases line up with TRBD1. Trimming took 0 bases from V and 3 from J; bases not matched to a gene: 6. The CDR3 has 15 residues. Germline CDR1 SGHRS, CDR2 YFSETQ. The CDR3 DNA sequence: TGCGCCAGCAGCTTGGCGACAGGGATCATCTACGAGCAGTACTTC. This encodes CASSLATGIIYEQYF.

This rearrangement joins TRBV9 to TRBJ1-6, with 7 bases matching TRBD1. Trimming removed 4 bases from V and 5 bases from J; junction bases left unmatched: 6. This CDR3 contains 15 residues. CDR1 and CDR2 (germline): SGDLS, YYNGEE. The CDR3: CASSLRDSDNSPLHF. The CDR3 region has the DNA TGTGCCAGCAGCCTCCGGGACAGCGATAATTCACCCCTCCACTTT.

The V call is TRBV7-9, the J call TRBJ1-1; maybe TRBD1 (5 bases). CDR1 and CDR2 (germline): SEHNR, FQNEAQ (reference sequence). V gave up 11 bases and J gave up 5 bases, with 15 bases separating them. The CDR3 extends over 12 amino acids. CDR3 sequence reads: CAFAEGRTEAFF. The DNA of the CDR3 is TGTGCCTTTGCGGAGGGACGGACTGAAGCTTTCTTT.

V usage is TRBV30 and J usage is TRBJ2-2; the D gene is possibly TRBD1 (5 bases). Germline V CDR1 and CDR2: GTSNPN, SVGIG (reference sequence). There are 13 residues in the CDR3. V was pared by 2 bases and J by 5 bases, with 9 bases between. The CDR3 loop reads CAWSWQGTGELFF. Written as DNA, the CDR3 is TGTGCCTGGAGTTGGCAGGGTACCGGGGAGCTGTTTTTT.

The gene calls are TRBV19 and TRBJ1-2; 7 positions match TRBD1. CDR1 and CDR2 (germline): LNHDA, SQIVND (reference sequence). The CDR3 has 15 amino acids. V trimming: 7 bases; J trimming: 1 base; junction bases outside the gene matches: 9. The CDR3 loop reads CASIDSYRGNYGYTF. The CDR3 DNA is TGTGCCAGTATTGATAGTTACAGGGGTAACTATGGCTACACCTTC.

The chain links TRBV5-1 to TRBJ2-2; 9 nucleotides align to TRBD2. Trimming cost V 5 bases and J 6 bases; bases outside gene matches: 2. CDR3 length equals 13 residues. Germline lookup yields CDR1 SGHRS and CDR2 YFSETQ. The CDR3 DNA sequence: TGCGCCAGCAGTCCTAGCGGGGCCGGGGAGCTGTTTTTT. It specifies CASSPSGAGELFF. Drawing the rest from reference TRBV5-1 and TRBJ2-2, the complete variable domain is KAGVTQTPRYLIKTRGQQVTLSCSPISGHRSVSWYQQTPGQGLQFLFEYFSETQRNKGNFPGRFSGRQFSNSRSEMNVSTLELGDSALYLCASSPSGAGELFFGEGSRLTVL.

The sample holds a few counts of this clone. The genes are TRBV5-5 and TRBJ2-3; 7 positions match TRBD1. CDR1 is SGHKS, CDR2 YYEKEE, per germline (reference sequence). This CDR3 contains 14 residues. V shed 4 bases, J shed 6 bases, and the junction held 8 bases outside the gene matches. The CDR3 is CASSVLRGTDTQYF. Written as DNA, the CDR3 is TGTGCCAGCAGCGTTCTCAGGGGGACGGATACGCAGTATTTT.

The chain recombines TRBV6-5 with TRBJ2-7, with D tentatively TRBD2 (6 bases). This CDR3 is built from 16 residues. The germline gives CDR1 MNHEY, CDR2 SVGAGI. V shed 2 bases and J shed 6 bases, with 20 bases lying between them. The CDR3 region is CASSYEGTSRRLEQYF. CDR3 sequence (DNA): TGTGCCAGCAGTTACGAGGGGACTTCACGGCGGCTCGAGCAGTACTTC.

The rearrangement uses TRBV6-2 or TRBV6-3 and TRBJ1-1; the match to TRBD1 covers 9 bases. With 2 bases clipped from V and 2 bases from J, the junction kept 18 bases outside the gene matches. There are 20 residues in the CDR3. CDR1 and CDR2 from the germline V gene are MNHEY and SVGEGT. For the CDR3, the DNA is TGTGCCAGCAGTTACCGTACAACCGGGACAGGGCGTGGGACCAACACTGAAGCTTTCTTT. It translates to CASSYRTTGTGRGTNTEAFF.

This chain connects TRBV5-1 to TRBJ2-3, with TRBD2 identical over 10 bases. Germline V gives CDR1 SGHRS, CDR2 YFSETQ. Germline trimming cut 4 bases from V and 2 bases from J; bases unmatched to any gene: 4. The CDR3 is made up of 15 amino acids. CDR3 in DNA: TGCGCCAGCAGCATACTAGCGGGGATCACAGATACGCAGTATTTT. This encodes CASSILAGITDTQYF.

About this clone itself: The same CDR3 can be traced to other DNA sequences in this sample. CDR3 protein: CASSLALGGGGNEQFF. CDR3 bases: TGCGCCAGCAGCTTGGCGCTGGGGGGCGGGGGCAATGAGCAGTTCTTC. V usage is TRBV5-1 and J usage is TRBJ2-1; tentative D call: TRBD2 (7 bases). The V gene lost 0 bases and the J gene lost 6 bases, with 16 bases spanning the gap. This CDR3 is built from 16 residues. The germline V gene has CDR1 SGHRS and CDR2 YFSETQ.